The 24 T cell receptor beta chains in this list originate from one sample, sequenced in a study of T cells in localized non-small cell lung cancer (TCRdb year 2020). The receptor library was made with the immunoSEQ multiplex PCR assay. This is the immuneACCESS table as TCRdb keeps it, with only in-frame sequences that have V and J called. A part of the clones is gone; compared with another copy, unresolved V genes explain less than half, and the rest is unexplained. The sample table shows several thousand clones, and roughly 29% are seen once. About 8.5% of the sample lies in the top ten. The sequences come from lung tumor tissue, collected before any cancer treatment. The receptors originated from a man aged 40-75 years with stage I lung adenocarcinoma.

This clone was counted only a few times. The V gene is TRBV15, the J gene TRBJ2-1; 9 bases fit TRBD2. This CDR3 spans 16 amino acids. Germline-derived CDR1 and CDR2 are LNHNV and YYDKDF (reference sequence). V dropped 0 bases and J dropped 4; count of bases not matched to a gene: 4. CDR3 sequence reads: CATSRDSSGAYNEQFF. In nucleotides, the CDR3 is TGTGCCACCAGCAGAGATTCTAGCGGGGCTTACAATGAGCAGTTCTTC.

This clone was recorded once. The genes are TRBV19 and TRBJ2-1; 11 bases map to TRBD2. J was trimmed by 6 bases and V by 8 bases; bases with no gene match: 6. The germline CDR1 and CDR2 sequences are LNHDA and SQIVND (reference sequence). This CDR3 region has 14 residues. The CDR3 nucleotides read TGTGCCAGTCATAGCGGGGGGGCCACCAATGAGCAGTTCTTC. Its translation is CASHSGGATNEQFF.

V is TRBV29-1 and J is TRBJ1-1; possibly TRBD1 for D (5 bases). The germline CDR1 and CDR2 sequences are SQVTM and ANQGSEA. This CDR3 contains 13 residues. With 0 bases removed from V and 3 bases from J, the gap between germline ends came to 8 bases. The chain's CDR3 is CSVEDRGDTEAFF. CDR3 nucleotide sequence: TGCAGCGTTGAAGACCGGGGGGACACTGAAGCTTTCTTT.

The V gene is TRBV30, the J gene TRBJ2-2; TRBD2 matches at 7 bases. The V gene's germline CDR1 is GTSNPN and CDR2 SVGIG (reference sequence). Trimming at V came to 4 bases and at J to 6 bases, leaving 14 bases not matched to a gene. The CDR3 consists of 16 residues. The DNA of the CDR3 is TGTGCCTGGATACAGCGGGGCGGTATCGTGGCCGGGGAGCTGTTTTTT. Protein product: CAWIQRGGIVAGELFF. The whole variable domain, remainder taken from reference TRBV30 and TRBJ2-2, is SQTIHQWPATLVQPVGSPLSLECTVEGTSNPNLYWYRQAAGRGLQLLFYSVGIGQISSEVPQNLSASRPQDRQFILSSKKLLLSDSGFYLCAWIQRGGIVAGELFFGEGSRLTVL.

CDR3 nucleotides: TGTGCCAGCAGTGATTACCGGGACAGGGTAGACACCATATATTTT. It specifies CASSDYRDRVDTIYF. The V gene is TRBV6-8, the J gene TRBJ1-3; 9 nucleotides agree with TRBD1. The CDR3 is 15 amino acids. Germline CDR1 and CDR2: MNHGY and SAAAGT. V trimming: 5 bases; J trimming: 8 bases; junction bases outside the gene matches: 10.

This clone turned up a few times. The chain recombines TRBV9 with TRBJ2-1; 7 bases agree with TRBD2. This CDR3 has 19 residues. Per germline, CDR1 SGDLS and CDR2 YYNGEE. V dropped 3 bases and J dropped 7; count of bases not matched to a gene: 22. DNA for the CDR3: TGTGCCAGCAGCGACCGGGACTATCTTATGACCAGAGACCCGAATGAGCAGTTCTTC. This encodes CASSDRDYLMTRDPNEQFF.

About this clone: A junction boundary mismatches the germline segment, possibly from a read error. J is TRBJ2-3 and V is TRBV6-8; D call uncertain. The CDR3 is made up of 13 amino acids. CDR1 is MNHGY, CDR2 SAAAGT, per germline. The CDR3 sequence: CAISGAIADTQYF. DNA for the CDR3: TGTGCCATCAGTGGAGCTATCGCAGATACGCAGTATTTT.

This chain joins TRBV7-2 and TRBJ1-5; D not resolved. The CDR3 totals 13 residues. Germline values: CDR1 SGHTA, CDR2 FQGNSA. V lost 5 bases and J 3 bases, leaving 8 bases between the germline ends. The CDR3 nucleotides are TGTGCCAGCAGCCCCCGGGACAATCAGCCCCAGCATTTT. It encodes CASSPRDNQPQHF. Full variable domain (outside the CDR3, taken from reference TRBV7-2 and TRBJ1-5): GAGVSQSPSNKVTEKGKDVELRCDPISGHTALYWYRQSLGQGLEFLIYFQGNSAPDKSGLPSDRFSAERTGGSVSTLTIQRTQQEDSAVYLCASSPRDNQPQHFGDGTRLSIL.

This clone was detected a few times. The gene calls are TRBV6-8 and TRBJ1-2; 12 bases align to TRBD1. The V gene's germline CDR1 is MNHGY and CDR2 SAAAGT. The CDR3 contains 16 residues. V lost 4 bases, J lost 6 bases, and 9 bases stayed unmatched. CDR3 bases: TGTGCCAGCAGTTCTCAACCGGGACAGGGGGCGAATGGCTACACCTTC. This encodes CASSSQPGQGANGYTF.

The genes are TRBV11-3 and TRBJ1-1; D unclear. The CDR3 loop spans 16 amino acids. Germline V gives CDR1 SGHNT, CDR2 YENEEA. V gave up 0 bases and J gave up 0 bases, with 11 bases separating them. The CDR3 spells CASSLEVGYMNTEAFF. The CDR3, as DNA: TGTGCCAGCAGCTTAGAGGTCGGTTACATGAACACTGAAGCTTTCTTT.

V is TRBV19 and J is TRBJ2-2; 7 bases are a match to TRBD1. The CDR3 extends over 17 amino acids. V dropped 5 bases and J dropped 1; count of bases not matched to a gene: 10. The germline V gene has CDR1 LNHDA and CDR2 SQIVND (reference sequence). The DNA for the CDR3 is TGTGCCAGTAGTCCTCTGACGGACAGGTGGAACACCGGGGAGCTGTTTTTT. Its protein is CASSPLTDRWNTGELFF.

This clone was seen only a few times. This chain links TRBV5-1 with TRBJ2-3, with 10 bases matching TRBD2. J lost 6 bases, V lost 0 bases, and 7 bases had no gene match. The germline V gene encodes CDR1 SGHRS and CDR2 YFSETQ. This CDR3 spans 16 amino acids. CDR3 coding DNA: TGCGCCAGCAGCTTGGCCCAGCGGGGGGGCGTGGATACGCAGTATTTT. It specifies CASSLAQRGGVDTQYF.

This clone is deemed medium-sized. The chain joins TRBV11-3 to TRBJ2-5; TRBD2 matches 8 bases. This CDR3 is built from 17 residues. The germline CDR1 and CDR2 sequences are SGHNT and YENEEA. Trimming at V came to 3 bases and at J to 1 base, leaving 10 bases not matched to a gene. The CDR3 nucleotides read TGTGCCAGCAGCTTGGTTTCAAGCGGGAGCCGCCAAGAGACCCAGTACTTC. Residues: CASSLVSSGSRQETQYF.

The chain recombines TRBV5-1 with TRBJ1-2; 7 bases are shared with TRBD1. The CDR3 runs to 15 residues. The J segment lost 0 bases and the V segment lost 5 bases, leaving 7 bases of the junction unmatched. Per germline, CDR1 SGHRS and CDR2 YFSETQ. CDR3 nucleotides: TGCGCCAGCAGAGGACAGGTCTCAGCTAACTATGGCTACACCTTC. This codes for CASRGQVSANYGYTF.

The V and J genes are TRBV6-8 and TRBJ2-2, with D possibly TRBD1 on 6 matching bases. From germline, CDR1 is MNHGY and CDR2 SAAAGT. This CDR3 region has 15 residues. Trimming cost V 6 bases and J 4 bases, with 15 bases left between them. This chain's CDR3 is CASSHRDTSTGELFF. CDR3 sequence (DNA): TGTGCCAGCAGCCACCGGGACACAAGCACCGGGGAGCTGTTTTTT.

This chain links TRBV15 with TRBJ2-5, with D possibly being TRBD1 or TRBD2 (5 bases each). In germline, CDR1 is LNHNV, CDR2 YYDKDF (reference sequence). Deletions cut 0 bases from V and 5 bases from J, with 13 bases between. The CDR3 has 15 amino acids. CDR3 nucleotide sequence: TGTGCCACCAGCAGAGATCGAGGGGTCGGCGAGACCCAGTACTTC. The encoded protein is CATSRDRGVGETQYF.

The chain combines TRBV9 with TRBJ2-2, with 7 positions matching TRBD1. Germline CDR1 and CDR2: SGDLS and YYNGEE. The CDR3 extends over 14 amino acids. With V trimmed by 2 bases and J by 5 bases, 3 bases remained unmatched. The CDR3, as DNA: TGTGCCAGCAGCGTTGACAGGGAGACCGGGGAGCTGTTTTTT. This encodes CASSVDRETGELFF.

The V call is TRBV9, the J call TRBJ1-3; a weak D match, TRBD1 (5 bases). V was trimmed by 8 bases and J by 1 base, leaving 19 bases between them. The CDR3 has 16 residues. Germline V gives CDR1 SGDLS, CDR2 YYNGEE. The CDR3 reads CASSRAGPLSGNTIYF. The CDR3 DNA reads TGTGCCAGTAGTAGGGCAGGGCCCTTATCTGGAAACACCATATATTTT.

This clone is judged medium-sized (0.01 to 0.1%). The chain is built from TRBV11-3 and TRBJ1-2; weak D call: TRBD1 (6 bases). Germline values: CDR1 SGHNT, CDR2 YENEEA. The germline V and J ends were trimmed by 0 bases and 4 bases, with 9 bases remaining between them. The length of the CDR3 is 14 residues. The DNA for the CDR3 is TGTGCCAGCAGCTTAGACAGGGGACTCTATGGCTACACCTTC. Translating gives CASSLDRGLYGYTF.

The CDR3 loop is CASSLVRTGSSGANVLTF. The DNA of the CDR3 is TGTGCCAGCAGCTTAGTCCGGACAGGGTCCTCTGGGGCCAACGTCCTGACTTTC. The chain employs TRBV11-3 and TRBJ2-6; 8 bases align to TRBD1. From germline, CDR1 is SGHNT and CDR2 YENEEA. The ends lost 1 base at V and 0 bases at J; junction bases unmatched: 5. The CDR3 is 18 residues long.

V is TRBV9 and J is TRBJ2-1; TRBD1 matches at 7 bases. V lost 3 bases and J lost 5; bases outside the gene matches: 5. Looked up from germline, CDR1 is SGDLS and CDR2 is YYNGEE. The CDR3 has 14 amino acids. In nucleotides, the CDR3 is TGTGCCAGCAGCGCGCAGGGGACAGACAATGAGCAGTTCTTC. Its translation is CASSAQGTDNEQFF.

CDR3 loop: CASSRDQGLETQYF. The CDR3 DNA follows: TGTGCCAGCAGCCGGGACCAGGGGCTCGAGACCCAGTACTTC. The V call is TRBV6-8, the J call TRBJ2-5, with D possibly being TRBD1 (6 bases). Deletions cut 6 bases from V and 5 bases from J, with 16 bases between. The CDR3 extends over 14 amino acids. CDR1 MNHGY and CDR2 SAAAGT come from the germline V gene.

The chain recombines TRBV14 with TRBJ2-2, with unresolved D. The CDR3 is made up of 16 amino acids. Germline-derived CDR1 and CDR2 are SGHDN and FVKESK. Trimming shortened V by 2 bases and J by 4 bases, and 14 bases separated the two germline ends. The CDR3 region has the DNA TGTGCCAGCAGCCAACGTTATGGCCAAGCCACCGGGGAGCTGTTTTTT. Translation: CASSQRYGQATGELFF.

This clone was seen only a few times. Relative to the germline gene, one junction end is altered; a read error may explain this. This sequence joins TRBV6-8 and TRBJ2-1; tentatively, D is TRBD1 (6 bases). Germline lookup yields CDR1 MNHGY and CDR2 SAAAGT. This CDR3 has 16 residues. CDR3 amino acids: CASSDSRRTDYNEQFF. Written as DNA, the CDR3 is TGTGCCAGCAGTGACTCGCGGCGGACAGACTACAATGAGCAGTTCTTC.